This TCR beta chain was sequenced for a study of Ad26.COV2.S vaccination and SARS-CoV-2 variants. Documented treatment: roughly 19 received Ad26.COV2.S at low or high dose, single or two shots; about 5 received placebo; per-sample allocation not given. Material that was analyzed had been drawn on day 63 after the first vaccine or placebo injection. The protocol was immunoSEQ multiplex PCR, while the TCRdb copy is restricted to in-frame clones and leaves out a portion. The sample shows 350,000 to 450,000 clones, 92% of them seen only once. CDR3 size: 14 residues. Germline values: CDR1 SGHVS, CDR2 FQNEAQ. The junction had 9 bases not matched to a gene; V was cut back by 5 bases and J by 8 bases.

The V and J genes are TRBV7-8 and TRBJ1-5; TRBD1 agrees at 7 bases. The specimen comprised peripheral blood, sampled in a trial of Ad26.COV2.S vaccine versus placebo. This sequence was found in a person aged 18 to 59 who received the Ad26.COV2.S COVID-19 vaccine or a placebo. The CDR3 region is CASSERQGMEPQHF. CDR3 bases: TGTGCCAGCAGCGAACGACAGGGAATGGAGCCCCAGCATTTT.